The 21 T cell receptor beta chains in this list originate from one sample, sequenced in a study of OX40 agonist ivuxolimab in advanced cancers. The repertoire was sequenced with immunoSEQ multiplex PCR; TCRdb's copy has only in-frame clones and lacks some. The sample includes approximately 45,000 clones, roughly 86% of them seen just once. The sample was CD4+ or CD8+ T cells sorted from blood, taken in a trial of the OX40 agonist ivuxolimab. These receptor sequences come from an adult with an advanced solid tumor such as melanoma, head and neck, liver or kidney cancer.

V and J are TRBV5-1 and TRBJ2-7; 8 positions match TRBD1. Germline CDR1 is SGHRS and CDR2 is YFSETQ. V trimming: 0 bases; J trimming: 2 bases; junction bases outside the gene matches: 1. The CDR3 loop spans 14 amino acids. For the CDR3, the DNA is TGCGCCAGCAGCTTGGGGACAGGGACCTACGAGCAGTACGTC. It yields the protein CASSLGTGTYEQYV.

The CDR3 DNA is TGTGCCATCAGTGAGTCCGGGACAGGGGGCTTCACAGATACGCAGTATTTT. As protein: CAISESGTGGFTDTQYF. This chain connects TRBV10-3 to TRBJ2-3; TRBD1 aligns across 12 bases. Germline-derived CDR1 and CDR2 are ENHRY and SYGVKD. V dropped 0 bases and J dropped 2; count of bases not matched to a gene: 3. This CDR3 is 17 amino acids long.

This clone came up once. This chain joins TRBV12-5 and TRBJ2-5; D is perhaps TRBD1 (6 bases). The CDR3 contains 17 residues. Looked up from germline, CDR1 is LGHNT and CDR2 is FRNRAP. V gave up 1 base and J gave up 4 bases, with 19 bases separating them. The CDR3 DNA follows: TGTGCTAGTGGTTTGGGGTCGGTCAGGGGTATAGGAGAGACCCAGTACTTC. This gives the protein CASGLGSVRGIGETQYF.

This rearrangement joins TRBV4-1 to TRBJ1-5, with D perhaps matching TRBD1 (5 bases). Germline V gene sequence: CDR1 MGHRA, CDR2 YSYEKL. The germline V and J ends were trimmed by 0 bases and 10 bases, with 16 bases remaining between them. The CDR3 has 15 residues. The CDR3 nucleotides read TGCGCCAGCAGCCAAGAGATGGGGGACCGATCACCCCAGCATTTT. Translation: CASSQEMGDRSPQHF.

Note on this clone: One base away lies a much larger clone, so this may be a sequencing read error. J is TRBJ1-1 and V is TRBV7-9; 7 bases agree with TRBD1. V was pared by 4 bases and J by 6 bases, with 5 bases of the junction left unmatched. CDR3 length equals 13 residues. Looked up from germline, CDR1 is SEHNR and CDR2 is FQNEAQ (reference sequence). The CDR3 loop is CASSWRGPPEAFF. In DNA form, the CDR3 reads TGTGCCAGCAGCTGGAGGGGGCCCCCTGAAGCTTTCTTT.

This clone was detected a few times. The CDR3 sequence is CASSHGANSPLHF. In nucleotides, the CDR3 is TGTGCCAGCAGCCACGGGGCTAATTCACCCCTCCACTTT. J is TRBJ1-6 and V is TRBV27; possible D gene TRBD1, 5 bases. Per the germline V gene, CDR1 is MNHEY and CDR2 is SMNVEV (reference sequence). This CDR3 contains 13 residues. Between the trimmed V and J ends, which lost 6 bases and 6 bases, there was a span of 9 bases.

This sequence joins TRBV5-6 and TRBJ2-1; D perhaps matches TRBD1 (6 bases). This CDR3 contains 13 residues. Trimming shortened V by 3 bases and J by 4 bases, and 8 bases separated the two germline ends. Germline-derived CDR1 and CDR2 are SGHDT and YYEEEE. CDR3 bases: TGTGCCAGCAGCTCAGGACAGTACAATGAGCAGTTCTTC. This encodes CASSSGQYNEQFF.

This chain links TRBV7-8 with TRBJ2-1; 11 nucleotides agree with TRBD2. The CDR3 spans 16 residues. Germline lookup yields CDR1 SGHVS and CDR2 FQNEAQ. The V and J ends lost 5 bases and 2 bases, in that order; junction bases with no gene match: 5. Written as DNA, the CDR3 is TGTGCCAGCAGCCGTAGCGGGGGGGCGACCTACAATGAGCAGTTCTTC. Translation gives CASSRSGGATYNEQFF.

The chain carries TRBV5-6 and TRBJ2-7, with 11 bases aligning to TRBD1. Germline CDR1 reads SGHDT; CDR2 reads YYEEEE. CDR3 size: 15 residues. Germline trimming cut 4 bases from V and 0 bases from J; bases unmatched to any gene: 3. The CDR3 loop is CASSRDRGSSYEQYV. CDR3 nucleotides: TGTGCCAGCAGCCGGGACAGGGGGAGCTCCTACGAGCAGTACGTC.

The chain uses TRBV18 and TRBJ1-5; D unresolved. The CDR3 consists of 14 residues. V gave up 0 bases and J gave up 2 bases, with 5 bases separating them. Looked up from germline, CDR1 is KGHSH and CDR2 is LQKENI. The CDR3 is CASSPPSRNQPQHF. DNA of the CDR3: TGTGCCAGCTCACCACCTTCCCGCAATCAGCCCCAGCATTTT.

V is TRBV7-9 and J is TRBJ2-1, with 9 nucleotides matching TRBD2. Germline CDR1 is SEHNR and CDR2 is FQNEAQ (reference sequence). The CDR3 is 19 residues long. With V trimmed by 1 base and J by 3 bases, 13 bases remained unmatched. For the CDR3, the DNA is TGTGCCAGCAGCTTAGAGGGCGCTAGCGGGGACCTTTTCTACAATGAGCAGTTCTTC. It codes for CASSLEGASGDLFYNEQFF.

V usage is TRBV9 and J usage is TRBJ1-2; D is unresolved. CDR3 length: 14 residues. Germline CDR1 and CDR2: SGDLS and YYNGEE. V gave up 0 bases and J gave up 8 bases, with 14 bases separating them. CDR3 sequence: CASSVGQARGGYTF. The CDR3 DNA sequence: TGTGCCAGCAGCGTAGGGCAGGCCCGGGGAGGCTACACCTTC.

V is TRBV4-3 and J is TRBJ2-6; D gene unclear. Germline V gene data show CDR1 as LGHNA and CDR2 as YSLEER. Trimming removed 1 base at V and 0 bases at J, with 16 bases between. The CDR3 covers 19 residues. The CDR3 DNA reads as TGCGCCAGCAGCCAAGGGAAAAGAGAGGTCGGCTCTGGGGCCAACGTCCTGACTTTC. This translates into CASSQGKREVGSGANVLTF.

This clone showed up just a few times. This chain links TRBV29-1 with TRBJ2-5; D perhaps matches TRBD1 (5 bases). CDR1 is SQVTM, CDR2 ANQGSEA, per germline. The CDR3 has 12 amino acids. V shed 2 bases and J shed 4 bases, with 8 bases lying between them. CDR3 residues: CSVERGTETQYF. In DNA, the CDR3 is TGCAGCGTTGAAAGGGGAACAGAGACCCAGTACTTC.

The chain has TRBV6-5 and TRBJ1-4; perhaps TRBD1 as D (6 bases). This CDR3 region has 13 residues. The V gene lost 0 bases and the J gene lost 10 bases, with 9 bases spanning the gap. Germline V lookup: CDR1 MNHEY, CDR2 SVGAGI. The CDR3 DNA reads TGTGCCAGCAGTTACTCTCAAGGGGGAAAACTGTTTTTT. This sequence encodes CASSYSQGGKLFF.

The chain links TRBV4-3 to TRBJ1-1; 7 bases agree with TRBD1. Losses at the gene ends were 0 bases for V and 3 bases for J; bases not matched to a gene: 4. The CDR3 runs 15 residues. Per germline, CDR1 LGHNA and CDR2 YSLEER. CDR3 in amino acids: CASSQDSRGYTEAFF. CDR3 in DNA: TGCGCCAGCAGCCAAGATAGCAGGGGGTACACTGAAGCTTTCTTT.

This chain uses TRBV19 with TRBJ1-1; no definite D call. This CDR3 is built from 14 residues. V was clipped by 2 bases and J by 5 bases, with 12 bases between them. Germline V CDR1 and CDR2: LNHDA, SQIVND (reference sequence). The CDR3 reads CASSIRSTTTEAFF. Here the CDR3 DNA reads TGTGCCAGTAGTATACGATCCACAACTACTGAAGCTTTCTTT.

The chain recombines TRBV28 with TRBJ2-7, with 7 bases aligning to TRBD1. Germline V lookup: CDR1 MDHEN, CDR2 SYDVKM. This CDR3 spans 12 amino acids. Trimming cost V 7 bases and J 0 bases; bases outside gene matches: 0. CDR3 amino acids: CASTGGSYEQYF. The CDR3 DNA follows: TGTGCCAGCACAGGGGGCTCCTACGAGCAGTACTTC.

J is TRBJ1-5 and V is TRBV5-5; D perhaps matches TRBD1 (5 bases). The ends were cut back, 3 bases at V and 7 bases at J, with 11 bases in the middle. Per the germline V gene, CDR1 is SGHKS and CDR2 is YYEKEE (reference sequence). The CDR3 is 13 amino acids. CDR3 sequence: CASSWQGEQPQHF. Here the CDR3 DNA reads TGTGCCAGCAGCTGGCAGGGCGAACAGCCCCAGCATTTT.

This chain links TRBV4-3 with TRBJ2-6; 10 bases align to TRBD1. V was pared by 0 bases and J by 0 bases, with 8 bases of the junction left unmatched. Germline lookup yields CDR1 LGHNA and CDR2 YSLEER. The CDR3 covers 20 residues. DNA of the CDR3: TGCGCCAGCAGCCAAGATATTGGGACAGGGGCCTTCTCTGGGGCCAACGTCCTGACTTTC. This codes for CASSQDIGTGAFSGANVLTF.

CDR3 bases: TGTGCCAGTCTTCCCCGGGACTATAAAAACTACGAGCAGTACTTC. Protein sequence: CASLPRDYKNYEQYF. This rearrangement joins TRBV28 to TRBJ2-7; 7 bases match TRBD2. J gave up 3 bases and V 9 bases, and 14 bases lay outside the gene matches. The V gene's germline CDR1 is MDHEN and CDR2 SYDVKM. The CDR3 covers 15 residues.